The next 27 T cell receptor beta chains were all read from a single sample in a study of blood T cell repertoires in COVID-19. Produced via immunoSEQ multiplex PCR; TCRdb's table is partial and in-frame only. The sample holds under 450,000 clones, 75% to 90% seen once. Sequenced sample: peripheral blood. The receptor set was obtained from a woman aged 60 to 75 with COVID-19, enrolled during active disease.

The chain combines TRBV6-2 or TRBV6-3 with TRBJ1-3; TRBD1 might be the D (6 bases). Germline CDR1 is MNHEY and CDR2 is SVGEGT. Between the trimmed V and J ends, which lost 2 bases and 0 bases, there was a span of 14 bases. The length of the CDR3 is 17 residues. CDR3 DNA: TGTGCCAGCAGTTACGCAGGACAGACCTACTCTGGAAACACCATATATTTT. Protein: CASSYAGQTYSGNTIYF.

The V gene is TRBV29-1, the J gene TRBJ2-1; D call uncertain. The V gene's germline CDR1 is SQVTM and CDR2 ANQGSEA. The CDR3 runs to 12 residues. With 0 bases removed from V and 5 bases from J, the gap between germline ends came to 5 bases. The CDR3 loop reads CSVEDPDNEQFF. The CDR3 nucleotides are TGCAGCGTTGAAGACCCCGACAATGAGCAGTTCTTC.

The rearrangement uses TRBV30 and TRBJ2-5; 7 bases agree with TRBD1. Germline V gene sequence: CDR1 GTSNPN, CDR2 SVGIG (reference sequence). V dropped 4 bases and J dropped 2; count of bases not matched to a gene: 4. This CDR3 is built from 13 residues. CDR3 DNA sequence: TGTGCCTGGAACAAGGGGGCTCAAGAGACCCAGTACTTC. Its protein is CAWNKGAQETQYF.

The chain uses TRBV7-9 and TRBJ2-3; 7 bases match TRBD2. The length of the CDR3 is 15 residues. With V trimmed by 7 bases and J by 1 base, 8 bases remained unmatched. CDR1 is SEHNR and CDR2 is FQNEAQ in the germline V gene (reference sequence). The CDR3 loop reads CASTASGRGTDTQYF. The CDR3 bases are TGTGCCAGCACCGCTAGCGGTAGGGGCACAGATACGCAGTATTTT.

The CDR3 bases are TGCGCCAGCAGCCAAGATCCACCGGACAGAAGCTCCTACGAGCAGTACTTC. Protein product: CASSQDPPDRSSYEQYF. The gene calls are TRBV4-3 and TRBJ2-7; D may be TRBD1 (6 bases). Trimming took 0 bases from V and 0 from J, leaving 15 bases between them. Germline loops: CDR1 LGHNA, CDR2 YSLEER. The CDR3 loop spans 17 amino acids.

The chain recombines TRBV6-2 or TRBV6-3 with TRBJ1-1; D remains ambiguous. V lost 4 bases, J lost 1 base, and 13 bases lay in between. Germline values: CDR1 MNHEY, CDR2 SVGEGT. The CDR3 contains 15 residues. CDR3: CASSSPVAGNTEAFF. CDR3 coding DNA: TGTGCCAGCAGTTCCCCCGTAGCGGGGAACACTGAAGCTTTCTTT.

V gene TRBV5-8 combines with J gene TRBJ1-2; 7 bases line up with TRBD1. Trimming removed 3 bases from V and 4 bases from J; junction bases left unmatched: 12. Germline V CDR1 and CDR2: SGHTS, YDEGEE. The CDR3 sequence is 16 residues long. In nucleotides, the CDR3 is TGTGCCAGCAGCTCCCTACGACAGGGACTCGGCTATGGCTACACCTTC. Encoded protein: CASSSLRQGLGYGYTF.

The chain couples TRBV27 to TRBJ2-2, with a tentative D call TRBD1 (6 bases). This CDR3 has 19 residues. V was clipped by 3 bases and J by 6 bases, with 26 bases between them. CDR1 MNHEY and CDR2 SMNVEV come from the germline V gene (reference sequence). The CDR3 coding sequence is TGTGCCAGCAGTTTTTGGCGCCCTCCGGGCCTAAAGGGGGCCGGGGAGCTGTTTTTT. It specifies CASSFWRPPGLKGAGELFF.

This clone was found a few times. The genes are TRBV12-5 and TRBJ2-2; no definite D call. Germline V gene sequence: CDR1 LGHNT, CDR2 FRNRAP. V dropped 6 bases and J dropped 1 base, with 12 bases sitting between them. The CDR3 totals 15 residues. The CDR3 region is CASGSPSLNTGELFF. In DNA form, the CDR3 reads TGTGCTAGTGGGTCCCCCAGTTTGAACACCGGGGAGCTGTTTTTT.

The rearrangement joins TRBV13 to TRBJ2-2; D may be TRBD2 (5 bases). Germline-derived CDR1 and CDR2 are PRHDT and FYEKMQ (reference sequence). There are 14 residues in the CDR3. Trimming took off 7 bases at V and 1 base at J, with 10 bases between the two ends. The CDR3 sequence: CASTGVGNTGELFF. CDR3 DNA: TGTGCCAGCACCGGGGTAGGGAACACCGGGGAGCTGTTTTTT.

The chain has TRBV2 and TRBJ1-1, with no clear D. Germline CDR1 SNHLY, CDR2 FYNNEI. The CDR3 spans 15 residues. V shed 7 bases and J shed 4 bases, with 19 bases lying between them. The CDR3 region is CASTMKSLGSTEAFF. The CDR3 bases are TGTGCCAGCACCATGAAGTCACTGGGGAGCACTGAAGCTTTCTTT.

The chain's CDR3 is CAWSVSTYGYTF. The CDR3 DNA follows: TGTGCCTGGAGTGTATCCACTTATGGCTACACCTTC. The chain employs TRBV30 and TRBJ1-2; no clear D gene. The CDR3 extends over 12 amino acids. V was shortened by 0 bases and J by 5 bases, with 7 bases between the two germline ends. The germline CDR1 and CDR2 sequences are GTSNPN and SVGIG (reference sequence).

J is TRBJ1-1 and V is TRBV4-3, with D uncertain. The germline V gene has CDR1 LGHNA and CDR2 YSLEER. The CDR3 is made up of 15 amino acids. Trimming removed 0 bases at V and 2 bases at J, with 10 bases between. CDR3 sequence reads: CASSQDGGGNTEAFF. CDR3 in DNA: TGCGCCAGCAGCCAAGATGGAGGCGGAAACACTGAAGCTTTCTTT.

The V call is TRBV3-1 (or the pseudogene TRBV3-2), the J call TRBJ2-1; TRBD2 matches at 7 bases. This CDR3 has 15 amino acids. CDR1 is LGHDT and CDR2 is YNNKEL in the germline V gene (reference sequence). V shed 8 bases and J 7 bases; nucleotides not matched to a gene: 14. For the CDR3, the DNA is TGTGCCAGCGGGGGAGGGTCTTTATCTCGGAATGAGCAGTTCTTC. It translates to CASGGGSLSRNEQFF.

CDR3 amino acids: CASSELGGSNQPQHF. Written as DNA, the CDR3 is TGTGCCAGCAGTGAACTAGGTGGGAGCAATCAGCCCCAGCATTTT. The rearrangement uses TRBV2 and TRBJ1-5, with no clear D. V shed 2 bases and J shed 1 base, with 9 bases lying between them. In germline, CDR1 is SNHLY, CDR2 FYNNEI. This CDR3 is built from 15 residues.

In this sample, this clone turned up a few times. This sequence joins TRBV30 and TRBJ1-1; TRBD1 matches at 7 bases. The CDR3 totals 13 residues. After removal of 1 base from V and 7 bases from J, the junction contained 6 bases not matched to a gene. The V gene's germline CDR1 is GTSNPN and CDR2 SVGIG (reference sequence). In DNA form, the CDR3 reads TGTGCCTGGAGTGAACAATCAGGGGGTGAAGCTTTCTTT. This codes for CAWSEQSGGEAFF.

This chain uses TRBV7-6 with TRBJ2-7, with D perhaps matching TRBD1 (6 bases). Germline values: CDR1 SGHVS, CDR2 FNYEAQ. The V end was cut by 5 bases, the J end by 5 bases, with 16 bases between. The CDR3 totals 14 residues. The CDR3 is CASSPDRIIDEQYF. The CDR3 DNA reads TGTGCCAGCAGCCCAGACAGGATTATCGACGAGCAGTACTTC.

The chain carries TRBV20-1 and TRBJ1-1, with TRBD1 matching over 7 bases. CDR1 is DFQATT and CDR2 is SNEGSKA in the germline V gene (reference sequence). V was pared by 3 bases and J by 1 base, with 2 bases of the junction left unmatched. This CDR3 has 13 residues. For the CDR3, the DNA is TGCAGTGCTAGTCGGGACAGGAACACTGAAGCTTTCTTT. It codes for CSASRDRNTEAFF.

The chain joins TRBV28 to TRBJ2-3, with D maybe TRBD2 (6 bases). The CDR3 has 15 residues. With 5 bases removed from V and 8 bases from J, the gap between germline ends came to 20 bases. From germline, CDR1 is MDHEN and CDR2 SYDVKM. The CDR3 coding sequence is TGTGCCAGCAGTCCCCGGGTTGATTCGCGGGGTACGCAGTATTTT. It specifies CASSPRVDSRGTQYF.

V gene TRBV19 combines with J gene TRBJ1-2; D not certain. Germline CDR1 and CDR2: LNHDA and SQIVND (reference sequence). The CDR3 length is 13 residues. The V end was cut by 7 bases, the J end by 3 bases, with 12 bases between. CDR3 coding DNA: TGTGCCAGTAAAGAGGGTTGGCACTATGGCTACACCTTC. It is translated as CASKEGWHYGYTF.

The J gene is TRBJ1-2, the V gene TRBV11-3; 8 bases match TRBD1. CDR1 and CDR2 from the germline V gene are SGHNT and YENEEA. V gave up 5 bases and J gave up 7 bases; unmatched junction bases: 6. The CDR3 has 13 amino acids. CDR3 coding DNA: TGTGCCAGCAGCCCACCCAGGGGGCCTGGCTACACCTTC. Translating gives CASSPPRGPGYTF.

The chain has TRBV6-5 and TRBJ2-7, with D perhaps matching TRBD2 (5 bases). Germline loops: CDR1 MNHEY, CDR2 SVGAGI. V was clipped by 6 bases and J by 6 bases, with 21 bases between them. The CDR3 runs to 15 residues. Here the CDR3 reads CASRDGINSPLEQYF. The CDR3 DNA follows: TGTGCCAGCAGGGACGGGATTAATTCCCCCCTCGAGCAGTACTTC.

This clone showed up just once. This chain joins TRBV19 and TRBJ2-7; TRBD1 matches 8 bases. The ends lost 5 bases at V and 7 bases at J; junction bases unmatched: 10. The CDR3 has 14 amino acids. The germline CDR1 and CDR2 sequences are LNHDA and SQIVND (reference sequence). The CDR3 reads CASSRQGTSGEQYF. Written as DNA, the CDR3 is TGTGCCAGTAGTCGACAGGGGACGTCGGGGGAGCAGTACTTC. Based on the CDR3 plus reference TRBV19 and TRBJ2-7, the full variable domain is DGGITQSPKYLFRKEGQNVTLSCEQNLNHDAMYWYRQDPGQGLRLIYYSQIVNDFQKGDIAEGYSVSREKKESFPLTVTSAQKNPTAFYLCASSRQGTSGEQYFGPGTRLTVT.

The chain employs TRBV7-2 and TRBJ2-1; possibly TRBD1 for D (6 bases). V lost 5 bases and J 7 bases, leaving 21 bases between the germline ends. The CDR3 has 16 residues. Germline V gene lookup returns CDR1 SGHTA and CDR2 FQGNSA. DNA of the CDR3: TGTGCCAGCAGCGCCCGCCAGGGGCGAATTAGGAATGAGCAGTTCTTC. This sequence encodes CASSARQGRIRNEQFF.

This sequence joins TRBV7-2 and TRBJ2-1, with D tentatively TRBD2 (6 bases). The V end was cut by 4 bases, the J end by 2 bases, with 12 bases between. This CDR3 has 15 amino acids. CDR1 and CDR2 (germline): SGHTA, FQGNSA. CDR3 protein: CASSWGGFTYNEQFF. The CDR3 DNA reads as TGTGCCAGCAGCTGGGGAGGCTTTACCTACAATGAGCAGTTCTTC.

As concerns this clone: In the same sample, other DNA sequences code for this CDR3. V and J are TRBV7-9 and TRBJ2-3, with 11 bases matching TRBD2. The length of the CDR3 is 16 residues. Germline-derived CDR1 and CDR2 are SEHNR and FQNEAQ (reference sequence). The V segment lost 4 bases and the J segment 3 bases; nucleotides outside the gene matches: 6. The CDR3 here is CASSSLAGGFTDTQYF. The CDR3 DNA reads as TGTGCCAGCAGCTCTCTAGCGGGGGGATTTACAGATACGCAGTATTTT.

CDR3 in DNA: TGCGCCAGCAGCTTGGTGGGAGGCCAGAAGCGACGCTACGAGCAGTACTTC. Translation gives CASSLVGGQKRRYEQYF. This chain connects TRBV5-1 to TRBJ2-7; a possible D gene is TRBD2 (6 bases). CDR3 length equals 17 residues. V was trimmed by 0 bases and J by 3 bases, leaving 19 bases between them. Germline V gene sequence: CDR1 SGHRS, CDR2 YFSETQ.